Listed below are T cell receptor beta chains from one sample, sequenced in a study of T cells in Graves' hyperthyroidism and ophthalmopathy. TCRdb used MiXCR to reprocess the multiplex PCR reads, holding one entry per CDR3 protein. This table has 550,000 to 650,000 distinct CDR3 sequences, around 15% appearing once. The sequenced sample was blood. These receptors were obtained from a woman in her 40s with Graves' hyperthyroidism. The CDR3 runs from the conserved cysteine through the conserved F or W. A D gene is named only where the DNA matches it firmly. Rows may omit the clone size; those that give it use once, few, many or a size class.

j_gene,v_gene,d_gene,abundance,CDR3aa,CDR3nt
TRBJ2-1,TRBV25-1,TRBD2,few,CASSSLLAGVINEQFF,TGTGCCAGCAGTTCGCTACTAGCGGGAGTTATCAATGAGCAGTTCTTC
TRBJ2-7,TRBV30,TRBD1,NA,CAWNTGTGTYEQYF,TGTGCCTGGAACACCGGGACAGGGACCTACGAGCAGTACTTC
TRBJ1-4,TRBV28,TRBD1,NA,CASREQGGEKLFF,TGTGCCAGCAGAGAACAGGGGGGAGAAAAACTGTTTTTT
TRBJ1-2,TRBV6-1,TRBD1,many,CASSDQDRTYGYTF,TGTGCCAGCAGTGACCAGGACAGGACCTATGGCTACACCTTC
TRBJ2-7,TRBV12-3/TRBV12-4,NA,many,CASSPGSRTNYEQYF,TGTGCCAGCAGTCCGGGGAGCAGGACGAATTACGAGCAGTACTTC
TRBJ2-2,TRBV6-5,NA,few,CASSYKANTGELFF,TGTGCCAGCAGTTATAAGGCAAACACCGGGGAGCTGTTTTTT
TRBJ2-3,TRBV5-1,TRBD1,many,CASSLQGGSTDTQYF,TGCGCCAGCAGCTTACAGGGGGGAAGCACAGATACGCAGTATTTT
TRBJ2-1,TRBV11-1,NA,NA,CAGSQDPAGRDGLNEQFF,TGTGCCGGCAGCCAAGATCCCGCCGGCCGGGATGGCTTAAATGAGCAGTTCTTC
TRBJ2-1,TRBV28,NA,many,CASSPQFLQQFF,TGTGCCAGCAGTCCCCAATTTCTCCAGCAGTTCTTC
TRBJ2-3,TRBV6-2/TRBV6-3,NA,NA,CASSPSNVDTQYF,TGTGCCAGCAGCCCCAGTAATGTGGATACGCAGTATTTT
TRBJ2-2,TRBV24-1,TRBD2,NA,CATSDLGVAGDTGELFF,TGTGCCACCAGTGACCTAGGGGTAGCGGGAGACACCGGGGAGCTGTTTTTT
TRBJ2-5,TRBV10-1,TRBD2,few,CASSEGTSGTETQYF,TGCGCCAGCAGTGAGGGGACTAGCGGGACGGAGACCCAGTACTTC
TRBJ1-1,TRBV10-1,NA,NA,CASQRILNTEAFF,TGCGCCAGCCAACGGATTTTAAACACTGAAGCTTTCTTT
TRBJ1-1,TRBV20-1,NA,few,CSARGPPGENTEAFF,TGCAGTGCTAGAGGACCGCCGGGGGAGAACACTGAAGCTTTCTTT
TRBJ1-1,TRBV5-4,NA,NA,CASSLRSGADTEAFF,TGTGCCAGCAGCTTAAGGTCCGGGGCGGACACTGAAGCTTTCTTT
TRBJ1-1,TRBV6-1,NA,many,CASKGEMNTEAFF,TGTGCCAGCAAGGGGGAAATGAACACTGAAGCTTTCTTT
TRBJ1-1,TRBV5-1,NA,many,CASSLEKRGLNTEAFF,TGCGCCAGCAGCTTGGAGAAACGGGGGCTGAACACTGAAGCTTTCTTT
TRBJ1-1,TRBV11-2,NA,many,CASSSLGQGPAFF,TGTGCCAGCAGCTCCCTGGGGCAGGGCCCAGCTTTCTTT
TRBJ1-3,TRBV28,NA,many,CATDPGGERGNTIYF,TGTGCCACTGATCCGGGAGGAGAACGAGGAAACACCATATATTTT
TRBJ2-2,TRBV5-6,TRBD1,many,CASSRQGADTGELFF,TGTGCCAGCAGCCGACAGGGGGCGGACACCGGGGAGCTGTTTTTT
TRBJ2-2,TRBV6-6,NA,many,CASSYGRDTGELFF,TGTGCCAGCAGTTACGGACGGGACACCGGGGAGCTGTTTTTT
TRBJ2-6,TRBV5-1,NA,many,CASQGQLLSSGANVLTF,TGCGCCAGCCAGGGACAACTCTTGAGCTCTGGGGCCAACGTCCTGACTTTC
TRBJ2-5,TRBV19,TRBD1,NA,CASSSTGVGETQYF,TGTGCCAGTAGTAGCACAGGGGTGGGGGAGACCCAGTACTTC
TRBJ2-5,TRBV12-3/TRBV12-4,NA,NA,CASTYLGGQETQYF,TGTGCCAGCACCTACCTTGGGGGGCAAGAGACCCAGTACTTC
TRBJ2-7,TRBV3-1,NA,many,CASSRGHGRAYEQYF,TGTGCCAGCAGCCGGGGACACGGGAGAGCCTACGAGCAGTACTTC
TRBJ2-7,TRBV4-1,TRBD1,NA,CARSPLGTASYEQYF,TGCGCCAGAAGCCCTTTGGGGACAGCCTCCTACGAGCAGTACTTC
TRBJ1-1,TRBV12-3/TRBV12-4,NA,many,CASSLSGKYGAFF,TGTGCCAGCAGTTTATCGGGGAAGTATGGAGCTTTCTTT
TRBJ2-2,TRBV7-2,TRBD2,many,CASRYTTSGNTGELFF,TGTGCCAGCAGATATACCACTAGCGGGAACACCGGGGAGCTGTTTTTT
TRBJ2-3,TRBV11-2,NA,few,CASSLEGGRTDTQYF,TGTGCCAGCAGCTTAGAGGGTGGGAGAACAGATACGCAGTATTTT